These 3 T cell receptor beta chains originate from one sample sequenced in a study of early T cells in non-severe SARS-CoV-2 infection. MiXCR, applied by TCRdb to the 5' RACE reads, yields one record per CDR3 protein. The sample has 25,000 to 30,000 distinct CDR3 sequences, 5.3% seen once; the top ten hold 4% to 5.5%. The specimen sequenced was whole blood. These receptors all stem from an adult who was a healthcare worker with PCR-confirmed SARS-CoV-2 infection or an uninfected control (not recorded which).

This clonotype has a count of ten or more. This chain's CDR3 is CATSRLLAGASYEQYF. In DNA form, the CDR3 reads TGTGCCACCAGCAGACTACTAGCGGGAGCCTCCTACGAGCAGTACTTC. This chain uses TRBV15 with TRBJ2-7, with 11 bases fitting TRBD2. Germline V gene data show CDR1 as LNHNV and CDR2 as YYDKDF (reference sequence). Trimming cost V 2 bases and J 0 bases; bases outside gene matches: 3. The CDR3 contains 16 residues.

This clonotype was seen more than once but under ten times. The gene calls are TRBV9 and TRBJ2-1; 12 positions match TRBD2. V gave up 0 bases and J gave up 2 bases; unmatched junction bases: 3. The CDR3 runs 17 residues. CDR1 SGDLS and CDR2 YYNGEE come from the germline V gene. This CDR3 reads CASSVGPSGRAYNEQFF. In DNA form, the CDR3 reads TGTGCCAGCAGCGTAGGTCCTAGCGGGAGGGCCTACAATGAGCAGTTCTTC. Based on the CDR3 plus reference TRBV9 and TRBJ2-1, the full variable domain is DSGVTQTPKHLITATGQRVTLRCSPRSGDLSVYWYQQSLDQGLQFLIQYYNGEERAKGNILERFSAQQFPDLHSELNLSSLELGDSALYFCASSVGPSGRAYNEQFFGPGTRLTVL.

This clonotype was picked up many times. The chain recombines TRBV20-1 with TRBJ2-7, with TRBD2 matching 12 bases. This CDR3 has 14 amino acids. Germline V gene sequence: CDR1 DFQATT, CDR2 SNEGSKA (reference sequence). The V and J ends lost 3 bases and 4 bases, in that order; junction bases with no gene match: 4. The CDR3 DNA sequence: TGCAGTGCTAGCTTGACTAGCGGGGGTTACGAGCAGTACTTC. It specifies CSASLTSGGYEQYF.